The 3 T cell receptor beta chains presented below share a single source sample, sequenced in a study of CD8 T cells in ankylosing spondylitis. Regarding the study as a whole: What seemed typical of ankylosing spondylitis blood was a TCR beta motif built from about eight highly homologous variants.

TCRdb itself ran the 5' RACE reads through MiXCR, one entry per CDR3 protein. The data contain about 510,000 distinct CDR3 sequences, roughly 5.3% of them singletons. The antigens for these receptors are not known. What was sequenced was blood, either unsorted or a sorted T cell fraction (not recorded which). Source of these receptors: a male donor with ankylosing spondylitis.

Comment on this clonotype: This may arise from a read error, as a much more abundant clone is one base away. V usage is TRBV12-3 or TRBV12-4 and J usage is TRBJ2-3; no firm D call. Trimming stripped 8 bases from V and 4 bases from J, with 10 bases between. This CDR3 is built from 12 residues. The CDR3: CASAWSPDTQYF. The CDR3 DNA reads TGTGCCAGCGCCTGGTCCCCAGATACGCAGTATTTT.

This clonotype came up many times. Germline is not matched at one junction end, which may reflect a read error. V usage is TRBV7-7 and J usage is TRBJ2-3; TRBD1 aligns across 9 bases. The CDR3 totals 15 residues. Germline CDR1 SSHAT, CDR2 FNYEAQ (reference sequence). The CDR3 DNA reads as TGTGCTAGCAGCGAGGGACAGGGAAGCACAGATACGCAGTATTTT. Protein: CASSEGQGSTDTQYF.

J is TRBJ2-3 and V is TRBV12-3 or TRBV12-4; 7 nucleotides align to TRBD1. CDR3 length: 18 amino acids. V lost 3 bases and J lost 3; bases outside the gene matches: 15. The CDR3 DNA reads as TGTGCCAGCAGTTTCTTACTATCCGACAGGGTCCCAACAGATACGCAGTATTTT. Translating it yields CASSFLLSDRVPTDTQYF.